This T cell receptor (beta chain) emerged from a study of blood T cell repertoires in COVID-19. Study at large: Collection of acute and convalescent COVID-19 samples took place in the United States, Italy and Spain. T cells, B-cell-depleted T cells, or PBMCs supplied cDNA or gDNA.

Authors' data handling: Reference gene primer amplification yielded estimated nucleated cell counts. Here immunoSEQ multiplex PCR was the method, and the copy in TCRdb shows in-frame clones only, minus some. V and J calls and clone size are copied from that table; D and trimming were computed from the DNA. The sample lists 100,000 to 150,000 clones; around 70% were seen once. The Seattle site enrolled patients during active infection and followed them longitudinally. This clone appeared a single time. The sample comprised peripheral blood. This receptor was taken from an elderly man with COVID-19, enrolled during active disease.

The CDR3 bases are TGTGCCAGCAGCGTAGATCCGGGTCAGTACTCCTACGAGCAGTACTTC. Amino acids: CASSVDPGQYSYEQYF. V usage is TRBV9 and J usage is TRBJ2-7; D is unclear. V gave up 0 bases and J gave up 0 bases, with 13 bases separating them. Germline V gene sequence: CDR1 SGDLS, CDR2 YYNGEE. CDR3 length: 16 amino acids.